What follows describes a single T cell receptor beta chain. The antigen is undetermined. Skipping T cell sorting, the study isolated total RNA directly from whole blood. These data come from a study of monozygotic twins with inflammatory bowel disease. Every TCR library consumed around 4,000 ng of total RNA. The template-switching step introduced UMIs that carried a 6-nucleotide sample barcode. Using the 5' RACE reads, TCRdb records one entry per CDR3 protein without DNA. Listed are 350,000 to 400,000 distinct CDR3 sequences; 2.6% falls within the top ten. Study findings and constraints: A lone strong IBD-associated signal or clonotype found no support.

The sequence derives from a human donor with ulcerative colitis or Crohn's disease, or a healthy co-twin of an affected twin (not recorded which). The sample taken for sequencing was blood.

CDR3 sequence: CASSVSSGGPNEQFF. The V gene is TRBV9, the J gene TRBJ2-1; TCRdb outputs TRBD2, but without DNA this stays unchecked. The CDR3 spans 15 residues. The germline V gene encodes CDR1 SGDLS and CDR2 YYNGEE.